This TCR beta chain comes out of a study of beta chain features in type 1 diabetes. Points from the study as a whole: Among type 1 diabetes patients, VDJ junctions had fewer insertions and more deletions. The analysis here could not establish whether HLA type shapes TCRB rearrangement.

This clone was recorded a few times. As yet, its antigen is unknown. Within the sample, other DNA sequences also encode this same CDR3. Sequencing targeted expressed TCRB transcripts, as all isolated RNA had been reverse transcribed. Using immunoSEQ multiplex PCR, the repertoire was profiled, and TCRdb retains in-frame clones only, with some absent. The sample has 150,000 to 170,000 clones; over 7.5% are singletons. The CDR3 consists of 15 residues. V lost 1 base and J 1 base, leaving 10 bases between the germline ends. The germline V gene has CDR1 LNHDA and CDR2 SQIVND (reference sequence). Input material: central memory CD4+ T cells from blood. V and J are TRBV19 and TRBJ1-1; D is undetermined. The TCR sequence derives from a man in his late teens or twenties in good health. This CDR3 reads CASSIARVANTEAFF. As DNA, the CDR3 is TGTGCCAGTAGTATAGCCCGGGTGGCGAACACTGAAGCTTTCTTT.